This T cell receptor beta chain came from a study of T cell responses to AZD1222 COVID-19 vaccine. TCRdb keeps only in-frame clones here, not all; method: immunoSEQ multiplex PCR. The sample has around 100,000 clones, 80% to 95% seen once; the top ten hold more than 1.5%. As to this clone: As yet, its antigen is unknown.

Broader study findings: Donors were mostly white British, more females; clonal diversity possibly underestimated. Nearly half of spike-specific TCRs reportedly go after variant regions that carry no mutations.

This material consisted of peripheral blood, taken on day 0 of AZD1222 vaccination. The source of this sequence is an adult in good health.

The CDR3 DNA reads as TGTGCCAGCACTGGCGGGCAGTTCGAGCAGTACTTC. The encoded protein is CASTGGQFEQYF. This rearrangement joins TRBV2 to TRBJ2-7; TRBD2 is a possible D gene (5 bases). V was cut by 7 bases and J by 6 bases, with 13 bases left in between. Germline CDR1 and CDR2: SNHLY and FYNNEI. The CDR3 loop spans 12 amino acids.